Below are 7 T cell receptor beta chains sequenced from a single sample in a study of T-cell memory formation after mild COVID-19. In TCRdb, the 5' RACE reads were re-called with MiXCR into one record per CDR3 protein. Among 350,000 to 450,000 distinct CDR3 sequences listed, 20% were seen once. The sequenced material came from PBMCs or a T cell subset sorted from them (not recorded which). These receptors originate from an adult woman who had mild COVID-19 (a few samples of this study predate the infection). Cell type and time point are not known.

The V gene is TRBV6-5, the J gene TRBJ1-5; maybe TRBD1 (5 bases). Germline lookup yields CDR1 MNHEY and CDR2 SVGAGI. The V gene lost 8 bases and the J gene lost 5 bases, with 19 bases spanning the gap. CDR3 length: 15 residues. The CDR3 protein is CASQDREGIHQPQHF. For the CDR3, the DNA is TGTGCCAGCCAGGATCGGGAGGGGATCCATCAGCCCCAGCATTTT.

The table lists this clonotype with a few counts. This rearrangement joins TRBV2 to TRBJ2-3; the D call may be TRBD1 or TRBD2 (5 bases each). The germline V and J ends were trimmed by 6 bases and 8 bases, with 18 bases remaining between them. Germline V gene data show CDR1 as SNHLY and CDR2 as FYNNEI. The CDR3 consists of 14 residues. For the CDR3, the DNA is TGTGCCAGCAGCGACACTCGGGACCGCTCTACGCAGTATTTT. As protein: CASSDTRDRSTQYF.

Written as DNA, the CDR3 is TGCGCCAGCAGCCCGGAAGGGGGCAGGGCGGGTACGCAGTATTTT. It yields the protein CASSPEGGRAGTQYF. The V call is TRBV5-1, the J call TRBJ2-3; 7 bases match TRBD1. The germline gives CDR1 SGHRS, CDR2 YFSETQ. Trimming took 4 bases from V and 8 from J; bases not matched to a gene: 13. The CDR3 has 15 residues.

Here the CDR3 reads CASSVGVSTYEQYF. The CDR3 region has the DNA TGTGCCAGCAGCGTAGGGGTCAGTACCTACGAGCAGTACTTC. The J gene is TRBJ2-7, the V gene TRBV9; no definite D call. Per germline, CDR1 SGDLS and CDR2 YYNGEE. V was clipped by 0 bases and J by 2 bases, with 9 bases between them. There are 14 residues in the CDR3.

In its sample, this clonotype was seen a few times. This may arise from a read error, as a much more abundant clone is one base away. The chain links TRBV5-4 to TRBJ2-2; D perhaps matches TRBD2 (6 bases). The CDR3 sequence is 13 residues long. The germline CDR1 and CDR2 sequences are SGHNT and YYREEE (reference sequence). The CDR3 here is CARSLGGTGELFF. Here the CDR3 DNA reads TGTGCCAGAAGCTTGGGGGGCACCGGGGAGCTGTTTTTT.

This clonotype came up a few times. This chain joins TRBV20-1 and TRBJ1-5; D is perhaps TRBD1 (5 bases). The CDR3 spans 14 residues. The V end lost 2 bases, the J end lost 2 bases, and 10 bases lay between the germline ends. The germline gives CDR1 DFQATT, CDR2 SNEGSKA (reference sequence). CDR3 nucleotides: TGCAGTGCTAGACCCGGGGGGGGCAATCAGCCCCAGCATTTT. Translating it yields CSARPGGGNQPQHF.

The chain joins TRBV3-1 to TRBJ2-1; D not certain. CDR3 length equals 13 residues. The V gene's germline CDR1 is LGHDT and CDR2 YNNKEL (reference sequence). V gave up 1 base and J gave up 6 bases, with 7 bases separating them. The CDR3 region has the DNA TGTGCCAGCAGCCAAGGATCCGCCAATGAGCAGTTCTTC. Translated: CASSQGSANEQFF.